One sample yielded the 21 T cell receptor beta chains listed below, sequenced in a study of T cells in Graves' hyperthyroidism and ophthalmopathy. RNA transcripts yielded amplified TCR beta CDR3 regions. The study used the HTBI primer set for a first-round RT-PCR of the TCR CDR3. TCRdb analysed the multiplex PCR reads with MiXCR anew, one entry per CDR3 protein. This sample carries more than 300,000 distinct CDR3 sequences, roughly 15% of them seen once, and the ten largest clones take less than 20%. Sequencing was carried out using blood. The receptors derive from a woman younger than 45 with Graves' ophthalmopathy.

At least ten counts were recorded for this clonotype. The chain has TRBV27 and TRBJ1-2; no clear D. CDR1 and CDR2 from the germline V gene are MNHEY and SMNVEV (reference sequence). The CDR3 contains 15 residues. V lost 5 bases and J lost 2, with 15 bases in between. CDR3 protein: CASSLTRTANYGYTF. DNA for the CDR3: TGTGCCAGCAGTCTGACCAGGACGGCGAACTATGGCTACACCTTC.

The CDR3 nucleotides are TGTGCCAGCAGCACGGACGGGGGTTTCACCGGGGAGCTGTTTTTT. Encoded protein: CASSTDGGFTGELFF. The gene calls are TRBV14 and TRBJ2-2, with D perhaps TRBD2 (6 bases). This CDR3 has 15 residues. V was pared by 5 bases and J by 4 bases, with 14 bases between. Germline values: CDR1 SGHDN, CDR2 FVKESK.

Turning to this clonotype: A read error may be the cause here, since a much bigger clone is one base away. The chain joins TRBV7-9 to TRBJ1-4, with TRBD1 matching 9 bases. The CDR3 loop spans 15 amino acids. The V gene end was trimmed by 6 bases and the J gene end by 12 bases; junction bases not matched to a gene: 14. Germline CDR1 is SEHNR and CDR2 is FQNEAQ (reference sequence). CDR3 sequence (DNA): TGTGCCAGCAGAGGGACAGGGCGCGGACAGGAAGAACTGTTTTTT. Translated, it gives CASRGTGRGQEELFF.

This clonotype was detected many times. This chain links TRBV6-2 or TRBV6-3 with TRBJ2-7; 7 bases are a match to TRBD1. The CDR3 runs to 16 residues. Trimming cost V 0 bases and J 2 bases; bases outside gene matches: 7. From germline, CDR1 is MNHEY and CDR2 SVGEGT. The CDR3: CASSYSPQGPPYEQYF. CDR3 DNA: TGTGCCAGCAGTTACTCGCCACAGGGGCCGCCCTACGAGCAGTACTTC.

This clonotype has a count of ten or more. The V and J genes are TRBV28 and TRBJ2-3; D is unclear. In germline, CDR1 is MDHEN, CDR2 SYDVKM. This CDR3 is 12 amino acids long. V was pared by 1 base and J by 5 bases, with 4 bases between. CDR3 DNA: TGTGCCAGCAGTTTATCGAGAGATACGCAGTATTTT. This sequence encodes CASSLSRDTQYF.

This clonotype appeared many times. The chain recombines TRBV15 with TRBJ2-1; possibly TRBD1 for D (5 bases). This CDR3 region has 16 residues. Germline V gene data show CDR1 as LNHNV and CDR2 as YYDKDF (reference sequence). V was pared by 0 bases and J by 1 base, with 10 bases between. CDR3 loop: CATSREQGGSYNEQFF. The DNA for the CDR3 is TGTGCCACCAGCAGAGAGCAGGGCGGTTCCTACAATGAGCAGTTCTTC. Full variable domain (outside the CDR3, taken from reference TRBV15 and TRBJ2-1): DAMVIQNPRYQVTQFGKPVTLSCSQTLNHNVMYWYQQKSSQAPKLLFHYYDKDFNNEADTPDNFQSRRPNTSFCFLDIRSPGLGDTAMYLCATSREQGGSYNEQFFGPGTRLTVL.

The gene calls are TRBV27 and TRBJ2-1; D call uncertain. Trimming removed 3 bases from V and 5 bases from J, with 8 bases in between. The CDR3 runs to 13 residues. Germline loops: CDR1 MNHEY, CDR2 SMNVEV (reference sequence). This CDR3 reads CASSLGFHNEQFF. The CDR3 region has the DNA TGTGCCAGCAGTTTGGGCTTCCACAATGAGCAGTTCTTC.

This clonotype was recorded at least ten times. For the CDR3, the DNA is TGCAGTGCTAGTCTTACGGGGGGGCCTCATGAGCAGTTCTTC. It is translated as CSASLTGGPHEQFF. This chain uses TRBV20-1 with TRBJ2-1; TRBD2 matches 8 bases. Germline loops: CDR1 DFQATT, CDR2 SNEGSKA (reference sequence). Trimming cost V 3 bases and J 8 bases; bases outside gene matches: 9. CDR3 length equals 14 residues.

This clonotype was counted ten times or more. The chain combines TRBV7-2 with TRBJ2-1; no firm D call. The CDR3 runs to 14 residues. Trimming cost V 3 bases and J 8 bases, with 14 bases left between them. Germline loops: CDR1 SGHTA, CDR2 FQGNSA. The CDR3 is CASSFLVYSYEQFF. For the CDR3, the DNA is TGTGCCAGCAGCTTCCTCGTATATAGCTATGAGCAGTTCTTC.

To note about this clonotype: At one boundary the junction diverges from the germline segment, which might be a read error. V usage is TRBV6-1 and J usage is TRBJ1-4, with unresolved D. The CDR3 runs 15 residues. Germline V gene data show CDR1 as MNHNS and CDR2 as SASEGT. CDR3 in DNA: TGTGCCGGCAGTGAAGTAGGAACAGTTAATGAAAAACTGTTTTTT. Protein product: CAGSEVGTVNEKLFF.

This clonotype was seen a few times. This rearrangement joins TRBV5-4 to TRBJ1-2; no definite D call. This CDR3 has 14 amino acids. The ends were cut back, 0 bases at V and 3 bases at J, with 9 bases in the middle. Germline values: CDR1 SGHNT, CDR2 YYREEE (reference sequence). The CDR3 coding sequence is TGTGCCAGCAGCTTGGACTCAGCGGACTATGGCTACACCTTC. This codes for CASSLDSADYGYTF.

This clonotype was counted many times. This chain joins TRBV5-1 and TRBJ2-3; D is unclear. V dropped 1 base and J dropped 0 bases, with 6 bases sitting between them. CDR1 SGHRS and CDR2 YFSETQ come from the germline V gene. The CDR3 has 14 amino acids. CDR3 coding DNA: TGCGCCAGCAGCTTGTTACCGAGCACAGATACGCAGTATTTT. Translated: CASSLLPSTDTQYF.

The rearrangement uses TRBV29-1 and TRBJ2-2; D remains ambiguous. Deletions cut 7 bases from V and 1 base from J, with 13 bases between. The CDR3 sequence is 14 residues long. Germline values: CDR1 SQVTM, CDR2 ANQGSEA. The CDR3 spells CSAALTRNTGELFF. CDR3 in DNA: TGCAGCGCCGCCTTAACCCGGAACACCGGGGAGCTGTTTTTT.

This clonotype was seen many times. The chain couples TRBV7-8 to TRBJ2-7; 7 bases line up with TRBD1. The CDR3 length is 15 residues. Germline values: CDR1 SGHVS, CDR2 FQNEAQ. V trimming: 5 bases; J trimming: 2 bases; junction bases outside the gene matches: 9. The CDR3 spells CASSRSTGATYEQYF. The CDR3 DNA sequence: TGTGCCAGCAGCCGGAGCACAGGGGCAACCTACGAGCAGTACTTC.

This clonotype has just a few counts. The chain links TRBV20-1 to TRBJ1-3; 8 positions match TRBD1. Losses at the gene ends were 3 bases for V and 2 bases for J; bases not matched to a gene: 9. The CDR3 totals 16 residues. Germline-derived CDR1 and CDR2 are DFQATT and SNEGSKA (reference sequence). In DNA, the CDR3 is TGCAGTGCTAGCAGGGCAGGGGGCAGAGCTGGAAACACCATATATTTT. Translation gives CSASRAGGRAGNTIYF.

This clonotype was seen at least ten times. The chain is built from TRBV5-8 and TRBJ1-1; 7 bases are shared with TRBD1. Trimming at V came to 2 bases and at J to 5 bases, leaving 0 bases not matched to a gene. Germline V gene lookup returns CDR1 SGHTS and CDR2 YDEGEE. The CDR3 is made up of 12 amino acids. The CDR3 nucleotides are TGTGCCAGCAGCTTACAGGGGACTGAAGCTTTCTTT. It is translated as CASSLQGTEAFF. Full variable domain (outside the CDR3, taken from reference TRBV5-8 and TRBJ1-1): EAGVTQSPTHLIKTRGQQATLRCSPISGHTSVYWYQQALGLGLQFLLWYDEGEERNRGNFPPRFSGRQFPNYSSELNVNALELEDSALYLCASSLQGTEAFFGQGTRLTVV.

The sample holds many counts of this clonotype. V usage is TRBV5-5 and J usage is TRBJ1-2, with D tentatively TRBD1 (5 bases). Germline values: CDR1 SGHKS, CDR2 YYEKEE (reference sequence). V gave up 7 bases and J gave up 1 base, with 14 bases separating them. The CDR3 spans 14 residues. This CDR3 reads CASHPGGRNYGYTF. Written as DNA, the CDR3 is TGTGCCAGCCACCCCGGGGGACGTAACTATGGCTACACCTTC.

The table lists this clonotype with many counts. V gene TRBV6-1 combines with J gene TRBJ2-3; 9 nucleotides align to TRBD2. Trimming cost V 6 bases and J 2 bases; bases outside gene matches: 3. The CDR3 is made up of 14 amino acids. Germline V CDR1 and CDR2: MNHNS, SASEGT. CDR3 amino acids: CASRRLAATDTQYF. In nucleotides, the CDR3 is TGTGCCAGCAGACGACTAGCGGCCACAGATACGCAGTATTTT.

This clonotype was observed a handful of times. The chain is built from TRBV9 and TRBJ2-1, with 14 bases that match TRBD2. J was trimmed by 13 bases and V by 7 bases; bases with no gene match: 13. This CDR3 is built from 15 residues. Per germline, CDR1 SGDLS and CDR2 YYNGEE. CDR3: CASASGTSGGLEQFF. The CDR3, as DNA: TGTGCCAGCGCATCCGGGACTAGCGGGGGCCTGGAACAGTTCTTC.

This clonotype has a count of ten or more. The chain's CDR3 is CASRDRTGMNTEAFF. CDR3 nucleotides: TGTGCCAGCAGGGACCGGACAGGGATGAACACTGAAGCTTTCTTT. The chain carries TRBV28 and TRBJ1-1; 8 bases match TRBD1. Losses at the gene ends were 6 bases for V and 0 bases for J; bases not matched to a gene: 6. Per germline, CDR1 MDHEN and CDR2 SYDVKM. The CDR3 spans 15 residues.

This clonotype has at least ten counts. The rearrangement links TRBV12-3 or TRBV12-4 to TRBJ2-3; TRBD2 matches at 8 bases. This CDR3 is built from 14 residues. V was pared by 8 bases and J by 6 bases, with 10 bases of the junction left unmatched. The CDR3, as DNA: TGTGCCAGCCTGGGACGGGGGGGAGGGGATACGCAGTATTTT. It codes for CASLGRGGGDTQYF.